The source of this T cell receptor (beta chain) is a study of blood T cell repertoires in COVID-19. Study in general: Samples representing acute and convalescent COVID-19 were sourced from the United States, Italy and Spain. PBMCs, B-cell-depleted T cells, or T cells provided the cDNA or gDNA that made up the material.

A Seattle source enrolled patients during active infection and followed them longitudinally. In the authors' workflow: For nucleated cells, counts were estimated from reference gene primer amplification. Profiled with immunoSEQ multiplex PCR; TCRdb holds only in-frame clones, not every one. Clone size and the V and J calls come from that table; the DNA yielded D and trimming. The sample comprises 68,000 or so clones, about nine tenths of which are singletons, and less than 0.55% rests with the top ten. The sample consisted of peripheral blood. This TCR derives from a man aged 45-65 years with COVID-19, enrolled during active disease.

As DNA, the CDR3 is TGTGCCAGCAGTTTTAACCAGGGGAAGGAAAAACTGTTTTTT. Translating it yields CASSFNQGKEKLFF. This sequence joins TRBV28 and TRBJ1-4, with a possible D match to TRBD1 (6 bases). CDR1 and CDR2 (germline): MDHEN, SYDVKM. The ends were cut back, 3 bases at V and 8 bases at J, with 13 bases in the middle. The length of the CDR3 is 14 residues.